This entry lists 27 T cell receptor beta chains sequenced from one sample in a study of T cells in Graves' hyperthyroidism and ophthalmopathy. From RNA transcripts, TCR beta CDR3 regions were amplified. A set of HTBI primers served as the primers for a first-round RT-PCR of the TCR CDR3. TCRdb processed the multiplex PCR reads anew with MiXCR; each CDR3 protein has one entry. The table includes hundreds of thousands of distinct CDR3 sequences, around 15% detected once. The sequenced sample was blood. These receptors were obtained from a woman in her 50s with Graves' ophthalmopathy.

This clonotype was observed at least ten times. CDR3 protein: CASSPLELAGGPSTGELFF. DNA of the CDR3: TGTGCCAGCTCACCACTAGAGCTAGCGGGAGGGCCGAGCACCGGGGAGCTGTTTTTT. The gene calls are TRBV18 and TRBJ2-2; 12 bases match TRBD2. The CDR3 length is 19 residues. V dropped 1 base and J dropped 4; count of bases not matched to a gene: 10. Germline values: CDR1 KGHSH, CDR2 LQKENI.

This clonotype occurred a few times. The V and J genes are TRBV25-1 and TRBJ2-7, with 12 bases fitting TRBD1. J was trimmed by 6 bases and V by 6 bases; bases with no gene match: 9. The CDR3 consists of 15 residues. Germline V CDR1 and CDR2: MGHDK, SYGVNS. The DNA of the CDR3 is TGTGCCAGCAGGGCGGGACAGGGGGCGTTGGGCGAGCAGTACTTC. Amino acid sequence: CASRAGQGALGEQYF.

The table lists this clonotype with many counts. V usage is TRBV5-5 and J usage is TRBJ1-1; 10 bases agree with TRBD1. Unmatched junction bases numbered 9, after V lost 4 bases and J lost 3 bases. The CDR3 length is 16 residues. Germline assignment: CDR1 SGHKS and CDR2 YYEKEE (reference sequence). CDR3: CASSLRDRGRDTEAFF. The CDR3 nucleotides are TGTGCCAGCAGCCTTAGGGACAGGGGACGGGACACTGAAGCTTTCTTT.

This clonotype came up many times. This sequence joins TRBV2 and TRBJ2-1; 9 bases are a match to TRBD1. Germline V CDR1 and CDR2: SNHLY, FYNNEI. V shed 4 bases and J 6 bases; nucleotides not matched to a gene: 1. CDR3 length equals 13 residues. CDR3 nucleotide sequence: TGTGCCAGCAGTGCGGGACAGGGCAATGAGCAGTTCTTC. Translated, it gives CASSAGQGNEQFF.

This clonotype was seen at least ten times. This chain links TRBV7-9 with TRBJ2-3, with TRBD1 matching over 8 bases. V was pared by 5 bases and J by 2 bases, with 18 bases of the junction left unmatched. CDR1 and CDR2 from the germline V gene are SEHNR and FQNEAQ (reference sequence). This CDR3 contains 19 residues. The CDR3 loop reads CASSPPGQEKGSFTDTQYF. CDR3 bases: TGTGCCAGCAGCCCCCCGGGACAGGAAAAGGGCAGTTTCACAGATACGCAGTATTTT.

This clonotype was recorded many times. J is TRBJ1-1 and V is TRBV28; D ambiguous. CDR1 MDHEN and CDR2 SYDVKM come from the germline V gene. The CDR3 runs 13 residues. The V end was cut by 7 bases, the J end by 4 bases, with 13 bases between. CDR3 in DNA: TGTGCCAGCACTAACTCGGCGGGCACTGAAGCTTTCTTT. It is translated as CASTNSAGTEAFF.

The J gene is TRBJ2-1, the V gene TRBV7-9; the match to TRBD2 covers 8 bases. After removal of 5 bases from V and 8 bases from J, the junction contained 8 bases not matched to a gene. Per germline, CDR1 SEHNR and CDR2 FQNEAQ (reference sequence). The CDR3 spans 14 residues. Written as DNA, the CDR3 is TGTGCCAGCAGCCGAATAGCGGGATGGGATGAGCAGTTCTTC. The encoded protein is CASSRIAGWDEQFF. Together with reference TRBV7-9 and TRBJ2-1, the CDR3 gives the full variable domain: DTGVSQNPRHKITKRGQNVTFRCDPISEHNRLYWYRQTLGQGPEFLTYFQNEAQLEKSRLLSDRFSAERPKGSFSTLEIQRTEQGDSAMYLCASSRIAGWDEQFFGPGTRLTVL.

This clonotype was seen ten or more times. V is TRBV6-1 and J is TRBJ2-5, with D unresolved. The CDR3 totals 14 residues. The V and J ends lost 7 bases and 0 bases respectively, with 12 bases between them. Germline assignment: CDR1 MNHNS and CDR2 SASEGT. CDR3 nucleotide sequence: TGTGCCAGCAATACGGGCTTGCACCAAGAGACCCAGTACTTC. Residues: CASNTGLHQETQYF.

The rearrangement joins TRBV9 to TRBJ2-1; TRBD1 matches 7 bases. Germline CDR1 SGDLS, CDR2 YYNGEE. J gave up 5 bases and V 7 bases, and 6 bases lay outside the gene matches. The length of the CDR3 is 13 residues. CDR3: CASRGQQDNEQFF. The CDR3 nucleotides read TGTGCCAGCCGGGGACAGCAAGACAATGAGCAGTTCTTC. Supplemented by reference TRBV9 and TRBJ2-1, the full variable domain reads DSGVTQTPKHLITATGQRVTLRCSPRSGDLSVYWYQQSLDQGLQFLIQYYNGEERAKGNILERFSAQQFPDLHSELNLSSLELGDSALYFCASRGQQDNEQFFGPGTRLTVL.

This clonotype was counted ten times or more. This chain links TRBV28 with TRBJ2-1, with a possible D match to TRBD1 (6 bases). V was cut by 8 bases and J by 15 bases, with 29 bases left in between. This CDR3 region has 15 residues. Germline V gene data show CDR1 as MDHEN and CDR2 as SYDVKM. The CDR3 bases are TGTGCCAGCGTCAGGCTAGGCACCCGGTCCTCCAGGGGGTTCTTC. Residues: CASVRLGTRSSRGFF.

This clonotype was observed a handful of times. This chain uses TRBV29-1 with TRBJ1-4; D not certain. V was clipped by 6 bases and J by 1 base, with 6 bases between them. This CDR3 spans 12 amino acids. Germline V gives CDR1 SQVTM, CDR2 ANQGSEA. The CDR3 DNA reads TGCAGCGTGGGGATAACTAATGAAAAACTGTTTTTT. Its protein is CSVGITNEKLFF.

The chain is built from TRBV4-3 and TRBJ2-7; 7 nucleotides match TRBD2. The CDR3 has 14 residues. J gave up 4 bases and V 1 base, and 4 bases lay outside the gene matches. Germline loops: CDR1 LGHNA, CDR2 YSLEER. The CDR3 here is CASSQGRRGYEQYF. CDR3 DNA: TGCGCCAGCAGCCAAGGGAGGCGGGGGTACGAGCAGTACTTC.

In the case of this clonotype: A single base separates this from a much larger clone, so it may be a read error. The gene calls are TRBV18 and TRBJ1-1, with 7 bases aligning to TRBD1. This CDR3 has 14 amino acids. The V gene's germline CDR1 is KGHSH and CDR2 LQKENI. The chain's CDR3 is CDSSPWDSLSEAFF. CDR3 DNA sequence: TGTGACAGCTCACCCTGGGACAGCCTCTCTGAAGCTTTCTTT.

This clonotype was counted ten times or more. The chain couples TRBV7-9 to TRBJ1-3; D gene ambiguous. The CDR3 length is 15 residues. Germline-derived CDR1 and CDR2 are SEHNR and FQNEAQ (reference sequence). V lost 2 bases and J 3 bases, leaving 11 bases between the germline ends. The CDR3 loop is CASSLSMPLGNTIYF. The CDR3 DNA is TGTGCCAGCAGCTTAAGCATGCCCCTTGGAAACACCATATATTTT.

This clonotype was counted ten times or more. The rearrangement uses TRBV12-3 or TRBV12-4 and TRBJ2-7; a possible D gene is TRBD2 (6 bases). V was shortened by 2 bases and J by 4 bases, with 15 bases between the two germline ends. This CDR3 contains 15 residues. The CDR3 is CASSLKPGETYEQYF. DNA for the CDR3: TGTGCCAGCAGTTTAAAGCCGGGAGAGACGTACGAGCAGTACTTC.

The rearrangement joins TRBV4-1 to TRBJ1-5; 7 bases map to TRBD1. This CDR3 has 20 residues. The V and J ends lost 0 bases and 0 bases, in that order; junction bases with no gene match: 14. Germline V gene sequence: CDR1 MGHRA, CDR2 YSYEKL. This CDR3 is CASSQDLPGQHAFSNQPQHF. The CDR3 DNA reads TGCGCCAGCAGCCAAGATCTCCCGGGACAGCACGCATTTAGCAATCAGCCCCAGCATTTT.

This chain joins TRBV28 and TRBJ1-2; no firm D call. This CDR3 is built from 13 residues. CDR1 is MDHEN, CDR2 SYDVKM, per germline. V lost 3 bases and J lost 3, with 8 bases in between. The CDR3 sequence is CASSFLTDYGYTF. CDR3 DNA sequence: TGTGCCAGCAGTTTCCTGACGGACTATGGCTACACCTTC.

This clonotype was recorded at least ten times. The chain joins TRBV20-1 to TRBJ2-4; D remains ambiguous. The DNA matches TRBJ2-1 better at its end, which makes the J call doubtful. CDR1 and CDR2 (germline): DFQATT, SNEGSKA (reference sequence). The CDR3 is 10 amino acids. CDR3 sequence: CSATKVIQFF. In DNA, the CDR3 is TGCAGTGCTACCAAGGTAATTCAGTTCTTC.

This clonotype was counted only a few times. The CDR3 region is CATRAGFFAKNIQYF. CDR3 sequence (DNA): TGTGCCACCAGGGCGGGATTTTTTGCCAAAAACATTCAGTACTTC. The rearrangement links TRBV15 to TRBJ2-4; possible D gene TRBD2, 6 bases. Trimming cost V 6 bases and J 1 base, with 13 bases left between them. The CDR3 is 15 amino acids. Germline assignment: CDR1 LNHNV and CDR2 YYDKDF (reference sequence).

This clonotype was detected many times. This chain links TRBV3-1 with TRBJ2-5; 8 bases map to TRBD1. After removal of 2 bases from V and 4 bases from J, the junction contained 9 bases not matched to a gene. The CDR3 contains 16 residues. The V gene's germline CDR1 is LGHDT and CDR2 YNNKEL (reference sequence). In nucleotides, the CDR3 is TGTGCCAGCAGCCAAATAGTGACCGACAGGGGAGAGACCCAGTACTTC. Translation gives CASSQIVTDRGETQYF.

The CDR3 nucleotides read TGTGCCAGCAGCGTGCAACCGGGTCTTCATAATTCACCCCTCCACTTT. Encoded protein: CASSVQPGLHNSPLHF. The chain combines TRBV9 with TRBJ1-6; D remains ambiguous. Trimming stripped 2 bases from V and 5 bases from J, with 14 bases between. Germline CDR1 reads SGDLS; CDR2 reads YYNGEE. The CDR3 totals 16 residues.

This clonotype showed up many times. The chain carries TRBV28 and TRBJ1-5, with TRBD1 as a possible D gene (5 bases). CDR3 length equals 15 residues. V was shortened by 4 bases and J by 3 bases, with 13 bases between the two germline ends. Germline V CDR1 and CDR2: MDHEN, SYDVKM. The CDR3 DNA follows: TGTGCCAGCAGTTCCCATTTGGGGGACAATCAGCCCCAGCATTTT. This codes for CASSSHLGDNQPQHF.

V gene TRBV19 combines with J gene TRBJ2-7; 7 nucleotides line up with TRBD2. The CDR3 sequence is 15 residues long. The V and J ends lost 3 bases and 3 bases, in that order; junction bases with no gene match: 8. CDR1 and CDR2 (germline): LNHDA, SQIVND (reference sequence). The CDR3 nucleotides are TGTGCCAGTAGTATTGCCGGGGGGACTGGCTACGAGCAGTACTTC. Translated, it gives CASSIAGGTGYEQYF.

This clonotype has more than one count but fewer than ten. The genes are TRBV6-2 or TRBV6-3 and TRBJ2-1, with 11 bases fitting TRBD1. V dropped 3 bases and J dropped 8; count of bases not matched to a gene: 9. This CDR3 spans 16 amino acids. Germline loops: CDR1 MNHEY, CDR2 SVGEGT. CDR3 bases: TGTGCCAGCAGTTATCGCCGGGACAGGGGGTCGTATGAGCAGTTCTTC. Residues: CASSYRRDRGSYEQFF.

The sample holds a few counts of this clonotype. CDR3 bases: TGTGCCAGCAGTAGGGAAGGGAGCATCCAACATAGCAATCAGCCCCAGCATTTT. As protein: CASSREGSIQHSNQPQHF. The V and J genes are TRBV2 and TRBJ1-5; no firm D call. The CDR3 runs 18 residues. Germline V CDR1 and CDR2: SNHLY, FYNNEI. V was shortened by 5 bases and J by 0 bases, with 20 bases between the two germline ends.

This clonotype has at least ten counts. V and J are TRBV14 and TRBJ1-1; TRBD1 is a possible D gene (6 bases). CDR1 is SGHDN and CDR2 is FVKESK in the germline V gene. CDR3 length: 14 residues. V lost 1 base, J lost 1 base, and 7 bases lay in between. The CDR3 sequence is CASSQAGENTEAFF. CDR3 nucleotide sequence: TGTGCCAGCAGCCAAGCAGGGGAGAACACTGAAGCTTTCTTT.

Ten or more counts support this clonotype. The rearrangement links TRBV28 to TRBJ2-7; tentatively, D is TRBD1 or TRBD2 (6 bases each). The V gene's germline CDR1 is MDHEN and CDR2 SYDVKM. The CDR3 loop spans 13 amino acids. V lost 6 bases and J lost 4, with 13 bases in between. CDR3 region: CASRKTGRYEQYF. The CDR3 DNA is TGTGCCAGCAGAAAAACAGGGAGGTACGAGCAGTACTTC.